This TCR beta chain was profiled in a study of T cells in Graves' hyperthyroidism and ophthalmopathy. Looked up from germline, CDR1 is LNHDA and CDR2 is SQIVND (reference sequence). Trimming took 3 bases from V and 5 from J, leaving 10 bases between them. The CDR3 consists of 14 residues. Study-wide points: Model output signaled ophthalmopathy a median approximately six months ahead of onset.

Those patients with uncontrolled infection, other autoimmune disease, pregnancy or lactation were excluded. It was 10 ml of fresh peripheral blood that supplied the PBMCs. This clonotype was seen ten or more times. Its specificity is unknown. RNA transcripts gave rise to amplified TCR beta CDR3 regions. An initial round of RT-PCR targeting the TCR CDR3 relied on the HTBI primer set. Each CDR3 protein gets one entry after TCRdb re-called the multiplex PCR reads with MiXCR. The sample consists of around 250,000 distinct CDR3 sequences, roughly 22% of them appearing once. The sequence was obtained from a middle-aged woman with Graves' ophthalmopathy. The material sequenced was blood. The chain combines TRBV19 with TRBJ2-2, with D possibly matching TRBD2 (6 bases). The CDR3 bases are TGTGCCAGTAGTATCGGTGGGACTACCGGGGAGCTGTTTTTT. Amino acid sequence: CASSIGGTTGELFF.